These 13 T cell receptor beta chains share one sample of origin, sequenced in a study of Ad26.COV2.S vaccination and SARS-CoV-2 variants listed by TCRdb under 2021. The library was obtained by the immunoSEQ multiplex PCR assay. The table was pulled from immuneACCESS by TCRdb, which kept in-frame rearrangements only. Such tables lose some clones; where checked, under half of the loss comes from unresolved V genes, and the rest has no known cause. Within this sample are roughly 380,000 clones, with more than 75% of them counted one time only. The top ten hold approximately 4% of the sample. The intended sense of this specimen's treatment or condition label: roughly 19 received Ad26.COV2.S at low or high dose, single or two shots; a few received placebo; per-sample allocation not given. Repertoires of vaccine and placebo recipients were sequenced from samples collected on day 63 after the first injection.

Material: peripheral blood, obtained in a trial of Ad26.COV2.S vaccine versus placebo. The receptors stem from a person between 18 and 60 years old who received the Ad26.COV2.S COVID-19 vaccine or a placebo.

This clone occurred a few times. This rearrangement joins TRBV6-5 to TRBJ2-3; 8 positions agree with TRBD1. Germline trimming cut 5 bases from V and 5 bases from J; bases unmatched to any gene: 9. This CDR3 is built from 15 residues. Germline loops: CDR1 MNHEY, CDR2 SVGAGI. CDR3 DNA: TGTGCCAGCAGTATAACAGGGGGAAGGTTAGATACGCAGTATTTT. This translates into CASSITGGRLDTQYF.

The J gene is TRBJ1-2, the V gene TRBV6-5; 7 bases map to TRBD1. The CDR3 has 14 residues. Germline assignment: CDR1 MNHEY and CDR2 SVGAGI. The trim removed 6 bases at V and 2 bases at J, leaving 6 bases unmatched. The CDR3, as DNA: TGTGCCAGCAGACCGGGACAGCGAAACTATGGCTACACCTTC. Translation: CASRPGQRNYGYTF.

V and J are TRBV2 and TRBJ1-5; D is unresolved. The CDR3 runs 13 residues. V shed 8 bases and J shed 1 base, with 9 bases lying between them. The V gene's germline CDR1 is SNHLY and CDR2 FYNNEI. This CDR3 reads CASGGESNQPQHF. As DNA, the CDR3 is TGTGCCAGCGGTGGGGAGAGCAATCAGCCCCAGCATTTT.

This chain joins TRBV7-2 and TRBJ1-2; 8 bases fit TRBD1. This CDR3 region has 13 residues. J lost 7 bases, V lost 3 bases, and 4 bases had no gene match. The V gene's germline CDR1 is SGHTA and CDR2 FQGNSA. The DNA of the CDR3 is TGTGCCAGCAGCTTGGGACAGGCCAGTGGCTACACCTTC. Protein: CASSLGQASGYTF.

The rearrangement joins TRBV19 to TRBJ1-5; 8 bases map to TRBD1. The CDR3 totals 15 residues. Germline assignment: CDR1 LNHDA and CDR2 SQIVND (reference sequence). The V gene end was trimmed by 3 bases and the J gene end by 3 bases; junction bases not matched to a gene: 4. CDR3 region: CASSIGQGNNQPQHF. The CDR3 bases are TGTGCCAGTAGTATTGGACAGGGTAACAATCAGCCCCAGCATTTT.

The chain couples TRBV5-1 to TRBJ2-4, with D uncertain. Germline CDR1 and CDR2: SGHRS and YFSETQ. Trimming removed 4 bases from V and 0 bases from J, with 14 bases in between. The CDR3 sequence is 16 residues long. The CDR3 DNA reads TGCGCCAGCAGCAGGAACGCAGACGTAGCCAAAAACATTCAGTACTTC. It specifies CASSRNADVAKNIQYF.

This clone showed up just once. This sequence joins TRBV4-2 and TRBJ1-5, with 8 bases identical to TRBD1. CDR3 length: 16 residues. V lost 0 bases to trimming and J lost 4 bases; unmatched junction nucleotides: 5. The V gene's germline CDR1 is LGHNA and CDR2 YNFKEQ. The CDR3 DNA reads TGTGCCAGCAGCCAAGATTACAGGGGGGGTAATCAGCCCCAGCATTTT. It encodes CASSQDYRGGNQPQHF.

This clone was seen a few times. The chain recombines TRBV6-4 with TRBJ2-1, with 7 positions matching TRBD2. CDR1 is MRHNA, CDR2 SNTAGT, per germline. There are 15 residues in the CDR3. Trimming at V came to 6 bases and at J to 0 bases, leaving 5 bases not matched to a gene. The CDR3 protein is CASSPSGSSYNEQFF. The CDR3 DNA reads as TGTGCCAGCAGCCCTAGCGGCAGCTCCTACAATGAGCAGTTCTTC.

The J gene is TRBJ2-2, the V gene TRBV5-1, with TRBD1 matching over 12 bases. Trimming cost V 0 bases and J 7 bases; bases outside gene matches: 4. Germline V gene lookup returns CDR1 SGHRS and CDR2 YFSETQ. The length of the CDR3 is 16 residues. CDR3 in DNA: TGCGCCAGCAGCTTGGCGGGACAGGGGGCAAACGGGGAGCTGTTTTTT. The encoded protein is CASSLAGQGANGELFF.

As to this clone: Other DNA sequences in the same sample also yield this CDR3. V usage is TRBV9 and J usage is TRBJ2-7; the match to TRBD1 covers 7 bases. V trimming: 0 bases; J trimming: 2 bases; junction bases outside the gene matches: 2. Germline V gives CDR1 SGDLS, CDR2 YYNGEE. CDR3 length equals 14 residues. The CDR3 sequence: CASSVGQGAYEQYF. The CDR3 coding sequence is TGTGCCAGCAGCGTAGGTCAGGGGGCCTACGAGCAGTACTTC.

The J gene is TRBJ2-2, the V gene TRBV6-2 or TRBV6-3; no clear D gene. Trimming removed 5 bases from V and 5 bases from J, with 12 bases in between. This CDR3 region has 14 residues. Germline V gene sequence: CDR1 MNHEY, CDR2 SVGEGT. Written as DNA, the CDR3 is TGTGCCAGCAGTCCCGGACCCTCGACCGGGGAGCTGTTTTTT. Residues: CASSPGPSTGELFF.

CDR3 nucleotide sequence: TGTGCCAGCAGCCCAGCTTCTAGTATGACCGGGGAGCTGTTTTTT. This translates into CASSPASSMTGELFF. This chain joins TRBV11-3 and TRBJ2-2; D gene uncertain. Trimming took off 5 bases at V and 5 bases at J, with 15 bases between the two ends. CDR1 SGHNT and CDR2 YENEEA come from the germline V gene. This CDR3 comprises 15 residues. The whole variable domain, remainder taken from reference TRBV11-3 and TRBJ2-2, is EAGVVQSPRYKIIEKKQPVAFWCNPISGHNTLYWYLQNLGQGPELLIRYENEEAVDDSQLPKDRFSAERLKGVDSTLKIQPAELGDSAVYLCASSPASSMTGELFFGEGSRLTVL.

The V call is TRBV19, the J call TRBJ2-2; D is undetermined. The germline V and J ends were trimmed by 3 bases and 7 bases, with 12 bases remaining between them. There are 14 residues in the CDR3. Looked up from germline, CDR1 is LNHDA and CDR2 is SQIVND (reference sequence). Here the CDR3 reads CASSISGWGGELFF. In DNA form, the CDR3 reads TGTGCCAGTAGTATTTCCGGGTGGGGCGGGGAGCTGTTTTTT. Supplemented by reference TRBV19 and TRBJ2-2, the full variable domain reads DGGITQSPKYLFRKEGQNVTLSCEQNLNHDAMYWYRQDPGQGLRLIYYSQIVNDFQKGDIAEGYSVSREKKESFPLTVTSAQKNPTAFYLCASSISGWGGELFFGEGSRLTVL.